Sequencing of this T cell receptor beta chain was carried out in a study of OX40 agonist ivuxolimab in advanced cancers. Study in general: In this cohort, patients received ivuxolimab, an agonistic anti-OX40 (CD134) antibody. One hepatocellular carcinoma and a couple of cutaneous melanoma patients partially responded.

Germline V CDR1 and CDR2: LNHNV, YYDKDF (reference sequence). V lost 8 bases to trimming and J lost 1 base; unmatched junction nucleotides: 9. The CDR3 covers 15 residues. Findings and caveats of the study: Among the least clonally expanded were partial responders at 0.1-3.0 mg/kg. On average, CD8+ T cells had more expanded clones than CD4+.

The protocol was immunoSEQ multiplex PCR, while the TCRdb copy is restricted to in-frame clones and leaves out a portion. The sample includes more than 35,000 clones, approximately 84% of them seen just once. As concerns this clone: Antigen specificity is unknown.

The sequencing used CD4+ or CD8+ T cells sorted from blood, collected in a trial of the OX40 agonist ivuxolimab. This chain links TRBV15 with TRBJ2-3; TRBD2 matches 7 bases. This receptor was taken from an adult with an advanced solid tumor such as melanoma, head and neck, liver or kidney cancer. The CDR3 region has the DNA TGTGCCACCTCTCACCTAGCGGTAGGCACAGATACGCAGTATTTT. This sequence encodes CATSHLAVGTDTQYF. The variable domain in full, completed from reference TRBV15 and TRBJ2-3, reads DAMVIQNPRYQVTQFGKPVTLSCSQTLNHNVMYWYQQKSSQAPKLLFHYYDKDFNNEADTPDNFQSRRPNTSFCFLDIRSPGLGDTAMYLCATSHLAVGTDTQYFGPGTRLTVL.